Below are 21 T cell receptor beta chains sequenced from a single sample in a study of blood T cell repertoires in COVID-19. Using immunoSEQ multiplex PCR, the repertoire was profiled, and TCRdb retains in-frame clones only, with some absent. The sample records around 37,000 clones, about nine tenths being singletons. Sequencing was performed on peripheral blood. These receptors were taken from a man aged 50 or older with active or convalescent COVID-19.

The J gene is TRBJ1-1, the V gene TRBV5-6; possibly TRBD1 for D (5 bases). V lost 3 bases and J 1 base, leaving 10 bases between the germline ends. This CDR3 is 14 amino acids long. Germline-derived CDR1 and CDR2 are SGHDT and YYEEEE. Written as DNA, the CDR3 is TGTGCCAGCAGCTCGATCAGGGCGAACACTGAAGCTTTCTTT. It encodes CASSSIRANTEAFF.

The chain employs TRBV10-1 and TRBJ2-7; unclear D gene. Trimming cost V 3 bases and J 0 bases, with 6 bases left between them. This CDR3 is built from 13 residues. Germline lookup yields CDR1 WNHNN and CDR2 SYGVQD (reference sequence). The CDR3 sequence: CASSDFVSYEQYF. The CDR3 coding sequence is TGCGCCAGCAGTGACTTCGTCTCCTACGAGCAGTACTTC.

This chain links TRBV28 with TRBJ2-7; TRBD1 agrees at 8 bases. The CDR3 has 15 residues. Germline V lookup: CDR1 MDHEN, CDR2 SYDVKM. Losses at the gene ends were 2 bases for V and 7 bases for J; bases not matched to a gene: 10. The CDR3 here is CASSLTGQGDGEQYF. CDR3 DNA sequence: TGTGCCAGCAGTTTAACCGGACAGGGAGATGGGGAGCAGTACTTC. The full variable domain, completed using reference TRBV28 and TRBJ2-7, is DVKVTQSSRYLVKRTGEKVFLECVQDMDHENMFWYRQDPGLGLRLIYFSYDVKMKEKGDIPEGYSVSREKKERFSLILESASTNQTSMYLCASSLTGQGDGEQYFGPGTRLTVT.

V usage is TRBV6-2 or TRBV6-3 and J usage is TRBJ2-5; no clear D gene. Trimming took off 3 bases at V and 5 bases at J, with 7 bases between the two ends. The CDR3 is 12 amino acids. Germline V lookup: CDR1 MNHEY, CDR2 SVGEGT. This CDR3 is CASSYILETQYF. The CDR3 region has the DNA TGTGCCAGCAGTTATATATTGGAGACCCAGTACTTC.

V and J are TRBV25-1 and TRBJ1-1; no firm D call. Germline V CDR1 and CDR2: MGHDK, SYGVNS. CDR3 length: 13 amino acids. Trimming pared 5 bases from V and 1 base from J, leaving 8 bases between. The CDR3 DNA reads TGTGCCAGCAGTAAAATTAGGAACACTGAAGCTTTCTTT. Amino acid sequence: CASSKIRNTEAFF.

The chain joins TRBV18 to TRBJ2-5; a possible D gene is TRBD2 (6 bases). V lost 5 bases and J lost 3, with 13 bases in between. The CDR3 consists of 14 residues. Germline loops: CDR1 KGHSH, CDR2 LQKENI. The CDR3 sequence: CASSVSGDEETQYF. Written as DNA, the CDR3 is TGTGCCAGCTCAGTATCGGGGGACGAAGAGACCCAGTACTTC.

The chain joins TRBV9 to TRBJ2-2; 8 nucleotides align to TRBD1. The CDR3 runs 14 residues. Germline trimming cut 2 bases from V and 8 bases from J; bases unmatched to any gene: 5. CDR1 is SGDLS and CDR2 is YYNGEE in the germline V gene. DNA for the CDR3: TGTGCCAGCAGCGTTGACAGGGGATTAGGGGAGCTGTTTTTT. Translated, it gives CASSVDRGLGELFF. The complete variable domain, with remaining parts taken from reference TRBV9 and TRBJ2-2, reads DSGVTQTPKHLITATGQRVTLRCSPRSGDLSVYWYQQSLDQGLQFLIQYYNGEERAKGNILERFSAQQFPDLHSELNLSSLELGDSALYFCASSVDRGLGELFFGEGSRLTVL.

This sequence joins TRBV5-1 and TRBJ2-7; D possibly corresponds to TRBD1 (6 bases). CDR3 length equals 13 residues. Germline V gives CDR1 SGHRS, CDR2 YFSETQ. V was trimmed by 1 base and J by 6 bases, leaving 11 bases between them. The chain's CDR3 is CASSLTGQLEQYF. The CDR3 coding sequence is TGCGCCAGCAGCTTGACCGGACAGCTCGAGCAGTACTTC.

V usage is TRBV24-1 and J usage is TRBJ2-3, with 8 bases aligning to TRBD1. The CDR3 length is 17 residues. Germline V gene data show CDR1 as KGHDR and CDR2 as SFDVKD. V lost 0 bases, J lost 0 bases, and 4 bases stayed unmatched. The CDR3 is CATSDLGTGPSTDTQYF. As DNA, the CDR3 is TGTGCCACCAGTGATTTGGGGACAGGTCCTAGCACAGATACGCAGTATTTT.

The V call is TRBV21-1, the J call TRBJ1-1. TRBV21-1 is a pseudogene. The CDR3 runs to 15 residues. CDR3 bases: TGTGCCAGCAGCAAGTGGGACTCCGGGAGCACTGAAGCTTTCTTT. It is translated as CASSKWDSGSTEAFF.

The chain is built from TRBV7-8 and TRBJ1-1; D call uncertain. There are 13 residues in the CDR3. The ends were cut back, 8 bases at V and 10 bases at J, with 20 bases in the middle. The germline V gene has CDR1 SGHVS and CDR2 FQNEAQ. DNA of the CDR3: TGTGCCAGCCACCTACCAGGAGGGATAGGAGCTTTCTTT. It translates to CASHLPGGIGAFF.

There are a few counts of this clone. The CDR3 DNA reads as TGCGCCAGCAGCCTCAGAATGATGAGGACAGGGACATCTGGAAACACCATATATTTT. Translated: CASSLRMMRTGTSGNTIYF. The chain employs TRBV4-1 and TRBJ1-3, with 8 nucleotides matching TRBD1. V lost 4 bases, J lost 1 base, and 15 bases stayed unmatched. CDR1 MGHRA and CDR2 YSYEKL come from the germline V gene. This CDR3 contains 19 residues.

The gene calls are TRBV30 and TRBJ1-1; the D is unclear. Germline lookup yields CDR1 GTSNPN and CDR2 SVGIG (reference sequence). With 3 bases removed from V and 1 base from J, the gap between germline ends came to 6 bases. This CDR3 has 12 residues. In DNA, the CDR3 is TGTGCCTGGAGACACAAGAACACTGAAGCTTTCTTT. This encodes CAWRHKNTEAFF.

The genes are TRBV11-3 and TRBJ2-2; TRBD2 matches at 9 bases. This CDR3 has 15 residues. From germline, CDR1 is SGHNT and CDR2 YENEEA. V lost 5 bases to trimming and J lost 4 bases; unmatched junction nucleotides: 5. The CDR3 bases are TGTGCCAGCAGCCTAATTAGCGGGAGCACCGGGGAGCTGTTTTTT. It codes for CASSLISGSTGELFF.

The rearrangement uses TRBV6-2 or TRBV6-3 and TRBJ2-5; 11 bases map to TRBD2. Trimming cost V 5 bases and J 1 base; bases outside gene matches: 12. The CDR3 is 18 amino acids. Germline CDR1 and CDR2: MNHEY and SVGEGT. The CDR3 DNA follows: TGTGCCAGCAGTCCCGGGACTAGCGGATTTCGGGTCCAAGAGACCCAGTACTTC. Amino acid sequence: CASSPGTSGFRVQETQYF.

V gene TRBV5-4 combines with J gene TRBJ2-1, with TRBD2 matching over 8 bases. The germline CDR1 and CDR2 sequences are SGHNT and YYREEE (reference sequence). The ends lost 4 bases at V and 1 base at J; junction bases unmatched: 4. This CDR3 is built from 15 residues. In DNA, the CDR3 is TGTGCCAGCAGCCCGGGGGGGACTTCCTACAATGAGCAGTTCTTC. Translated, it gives CASSPGGTSYNEQFF.

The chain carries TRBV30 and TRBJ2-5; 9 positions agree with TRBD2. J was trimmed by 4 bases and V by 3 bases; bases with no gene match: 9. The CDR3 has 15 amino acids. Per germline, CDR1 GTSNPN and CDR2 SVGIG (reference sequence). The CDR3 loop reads CAWSAGLAGTETQYF. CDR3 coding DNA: TGTGCCTGGAGCGCCGGCCTAGCGGGAACAGAGACCCAGTACTTC.

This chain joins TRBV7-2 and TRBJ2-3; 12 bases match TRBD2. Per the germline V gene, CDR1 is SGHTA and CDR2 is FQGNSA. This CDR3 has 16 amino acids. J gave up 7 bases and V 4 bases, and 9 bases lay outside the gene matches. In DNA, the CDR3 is TGTGCCAGCAGCTCTAAACTAGCGGGAGGAGAAAATACGCAGTATTTT. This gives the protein CASSSKLAGGENTQYF.

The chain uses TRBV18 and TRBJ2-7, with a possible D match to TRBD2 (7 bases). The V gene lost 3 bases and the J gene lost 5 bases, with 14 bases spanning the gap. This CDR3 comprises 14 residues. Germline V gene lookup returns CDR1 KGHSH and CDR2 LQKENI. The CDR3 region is CASSPGGALNEQYF. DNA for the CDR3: TGTGCCAGCTCACCTGGGGGGGCGTTGAACGAGCAGTACTTC.

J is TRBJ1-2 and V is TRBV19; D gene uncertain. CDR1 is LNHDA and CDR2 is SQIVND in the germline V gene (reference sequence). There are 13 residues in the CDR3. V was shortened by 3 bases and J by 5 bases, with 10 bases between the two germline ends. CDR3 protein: CASSIPPDYGYTF. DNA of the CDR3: TGTGCCAGTAGTATCCCACCAGATTATGGCTACACCTTC.

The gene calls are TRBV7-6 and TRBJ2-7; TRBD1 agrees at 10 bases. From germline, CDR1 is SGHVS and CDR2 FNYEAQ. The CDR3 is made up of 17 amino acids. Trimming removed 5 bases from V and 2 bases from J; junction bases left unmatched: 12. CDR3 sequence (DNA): TGTGCCAGCAGCAGAAGTGGGCGAGGGACAGGGGCCTACGAGCAGTACTTC. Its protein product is CASSRSGRGTGAYEQYF.